Below, 31 T cell receptor beta chains from the same sample are listed, as sequenced in a study of T-cell reconstitution after alpha-beta-depleted transplantation in children (dated by TCRdb to the mid-2010s). Libraries were constructed by PCR. TCRdb lists the instrument as Illumina HiSeq 2500. To normalize quantification of the TCRbeta repertoire, the TCR libraries were built with molecular barcoding that relied on unique molecular identifiers. The public reads were run again by TCRdb, first through fastp at Q25 and then through MiXCR, and only productive beta chains were kept. Rows merge per CDR3 protein into single entries with the most common DNA and genes. Here the sample has about 640,000 distinct CDR3 sequences; over 10% occur a single time. Jointly, the top ten make up 2.2% of the sample. The treatment or condition label for this specimen denotes: allogeneic hematopoietic cell transplantation with graft depleted of TCRalphabeta T cells and CD19 B cells.

Sequenced material: PBMCs, mostly from graft donor cells, taken 360 days after TCRalphabeta/CD19-depleted stem cell transplant. The receptors here all came from a male patient under 18 who had a stem cell transplant for acute myeloid leukemia, so the T cells may come from the graft donor.

The V and J genes are TRBV11-2 and TRBJ1-4; TRBD1 aligns across 9 bases. The trim removed 1 base at V and 6 bases at J, leaving 9 bases unmatched. The germline V gene encodes CDR1 SGHAT and CDR2 FQNNGV. The CDR3 has 17 amino acids. Written as DNA, the CDR3 is TGTGCCAGCAGCTTAGGAGTCGGGACAGGGCGGCATGAAAAACTGTTTTTT. Protein product: CASSLGVGTGRHEKLFF. Full variable domain (rest looked up from reference TRBV11-2 and TRBJ1-4): EAGVAQSPRYKIIEKRQSVAFWCNPISGHATLYWYQQILGQGPKLLIQFQNNGVVDDSQLPKDRFSAERLKGVDSTLKIQPAKLEDSAVYLCASSLGVGTGRHEKLFFGSGTQLSVL.

This clonotype appeared many times. The chain combines TRBV5-1 with TRBJ2-7; D gene unclear. This CDR3 is 13 amino acids long. V was pared by 0 bases and J by 1 base, with 5 bases between. Germline V CDR1 and CDR2: SGHRS, YFSETQ. The CDR3: CASSLELSYEQYF. The CDR3 region has the DNA TGCGCCAGCAGCTTGGAACTATCCTACGAGCAGTACTTC.

This clonotype was recorded a few times. The J gene is TRBJ1-1, the V gene TRBV2, with D possibly matching TRBD1 (6 bases). The germline V and J ends were trimmed by 1 base and 7 bases, with 10 bases remaining between them. CDR1 and CDR2 (germline): SNHLY, FYNNEI. The CDR3 length is 13 residues. The CDR3 here is CASSEDRADEAFF. DNA of the CDR3: TGTGCCAGCAGTGAAGACAGGGCCGATGAAGCTTTCTTT.

This clonotype was detected ten times or more. V is TRBV29-1 and J is TRBJ2-1, with 9 bases fitting TRBD1. Losses at the gene ends were 8 bases for V and 4 bases for J; bases not matched to a gene: 15. Germline CDR1 and CDR2: SQVTM and ANQGSEA. This CDR3 is 16 amino acids long. The CDR3 sequence: CSLTRGGTGPYNEQFF. The DNA for the CDR3 is TGCAGCCTAACCCGAGGGGGGACAGGGCCATACAATGAGCAGTTCTTC.

This clonotype was counted many times. The CDR3 loop is CASSLEVWTSQGNIQYF. The CDR3 DNA is TGCGCCAGCAGCTTGGAAGTTTGGACTAGCCAGGGGAACATTCAGTACTTC. The genes are TRBV5-1 and TRBJ2-4; 8 positions agree with TRBD2. V trimming: 0 bases; J trimming: 7 bases; junction bases outside the gene matches: 12. This CDR3 is 17 amino acids long. In germline, CDR1 is SGHRS, CDR2 YFSETQ. Complete variable domain (other parts from reference TRBV5-1 and TRBJ2-4): KAGVTQTPRYLIKTRGQQVTLSCSPISGHRSVSWYQQTPGQGLQFLFEYFSETQRNKGNFPGRFSGRQFSNSRSEMNVSTLELGDSALYLCASSLEVWTSQGNIQYFGAGTRLSVL.

This clonotype appeared a few times. V gene TRBV5-1 combines with J gene TRBJ2-7, with 7 bases that match TRBD2. The trim removed 3 bases at V and 0 bases at J, leaving 27 bases unmatched. The CDR3 runs to 22 residues. Germline CDR1 reads SGHRS; CDR2 reads YFSETQ. CDR3 DNA sequence: TGCGCCAGCAGCTGGAGGTTTACTAGTGGCGGGAGTACCATACCGAGCTCCTACGAGCAGTACTTC. Encoded protein: CASSWRFTSGGSTIPSSYEQYF.

With respect to this clonotype: This is likely a read error, given that the CDR3 carries no conserved phenylalanine or tryptophan at its end. The CDR3 spells CASSLGRVMNTEAFV. Here the CDR3 DNA reads TGCGCCAGCAGCTTGGGGCGGGTGATGAACACTGAAGCTTTCGTT. The chain carries TRBV5-1 and TRBJ1-1; no reliable D call. Looked up from germline, CDR1 is SGHRS and CDR2 is YFSETQ. V lost 0 bases to trimming and J lost 0 bases, with 9 bases between them. The CDR3 is 15 residues long.

The chain uses TRBV20-1 and TRBJ1-6, with no clear D. Germline V gene lookup returns CDR1 DFQATT and CDR2 SNEGSKA (reference sequence). Trimming took off 6 bases at V and 10 bases at J, with 16 bases between the two ends. The CDR3 contains 13 residues. CDR3 region: CSAATGIHSPLHF. The CDR3 coding sequence is TGCAGTGCCGCTACGGGGATTCACTCACCCCTCCACTTT.

This clonotype was detected a few times. One end of the junction does not line up with germline, which may come from a read error. V is TRBV4-2 and J is TRBJ2-3; TRBD2 aligns across 8 bases. Per germline, CDR1 LGHNA and CDR2 YNFKEQ. The CDR3 covers 17 residues. CDR3 bases: TGCGCCAGCAGCCAAGTATTAGGACTAGCTGGCACAGATACGCAGTATTTT. This gives the protein CASSQVLGLAGTDTQYF.

This chain connects TRBV27 to TRBJ2-2; 9 bases map to TRBD1. CDR1 is MNHEY, CDR2 SMNVEV, per germline (reference sequence). The V gene end was trimmed by 5 bases and the J gene end by 5 bases; junction bases not matched to a gene: 12. The CDR3 consists of 17 residues. The CDR3 DNA reads TGTGCCAGCAGTCTGATCCCCGGGACAGGGCATACCGGGGAGCTGTTTTTT. Protein product: CASSLIPGTGHTGELFF.

The sample holds a few counts of this clonotype. The chain has TRBV20-1 and TRBJ2-7; 9 bases fit TRBD2. Germline loops: CDR1 DFQATT, CDR2 SNEGSKA (reference sequence). The J segment lost 4 bases and the V segment lost 6 bases, leaving 7 bases of the junction unmatched. This CDR3 spans 13 amino acids. For the CDR3, the DNA is TGCAGTGCCGCGGGAGGGCCGCTGTACGAGCAGTACTTC. Amino acids: CSAAGGPLYEQYF.

The J gene is TRBJ2-1, the V gene TRBV11-2; D gene unclear. This CDR3 contains 16 residues. Germline V lookup: CDR1 SGHAT, CDR2 FQNNGV. Trimming took 0 bases from V and 2 from J, leaving 11 bases between them. The CDR3 DNA reads as TGTGCCAGCAGCTTAGACGCGGCAGCACCCTACAATGAGCAGTTCTTC. It codes for CASSLDAAAPYNEQFF.

This clonotype was counted between two and nine times. V gene TRBV20-1 combines with J gene TRBJ2-1, with a tentative D call TRBD1 (6 bases). The germline CDR1 and CDR2 sequences are DFQATT and SNEGSKA (reference sequence). Trimming removed 1 base at V and 3 bases at J, with 10 bases between. This CDR3 comprises 14 residues. CDR3 sequence: CSARATGYYNEQFF. Written as DNA, the CDR3 is TGCAGTGCTAGAGCTACAGGGTACTACAATGAGCAGTTCTTC.

This chain connects TRBV7-2 to TRBJ1-1; no definite D call. Trimming left V 1 base short and J 4 bases short, with 16 bases between. Germline loops: CDR1 SGHTA, CDR2 FQGNSA. CDR3 length equals 16 residues. In DNA, the CDR3 is TGTGCCAGCAGCTTAGTCCCTGGGCCCATGAGCACTGAAGCTTTCTTT. Its translation is CASSLVPGPMSTEAFF.

This clonotype was seen ten or more times. This sequence joins TRBV11-1 and TRBJ2-7; TRBD2 matches at 11 bases. From germline, CDR1 is SGHAT and CDR2 FQDESV (reference sequence). This CDR3 comprises 18 residues. Trimming took 0 bases from V and 3 from J; bases not matched to a gene: 10. The CDR3 DNA follows: TGTGCCAGCAGCTTAGCATTGGCTAGCGGGGGGTGGGGCTACGAGCAGTACTTC. This sequence encodes CASSLALASGGWGYEQYF.

The CDR3 sequence is CASSLVDSLSYEQYF. The CDR3 DNA reads as TGCGCCAGCAGCTTGGTTGACAGTCTCTCCTACGAGCAGTACTTC. The genes are TRBV5-1 and TRBJ2-7; D is possibly TRBD1 (5 bases). Trimming pared 0 bases from V and 0 bases from J, leaving 10 bases between. There are 15 residues in the CDR3. Germline V gives CDR1 SGHRS, CDR2 YFSETQ.

The chain combines TRBV6-5 with TRBJ2-7; D not certain. CDR1 is MNHEY, CDR2 SVGAGI, per germline. This CDR3 has 16 amino acids. Trimming took 0 bases from V and 3 from J, leaving 15 bases between them. The CDR3, as DNA: TGTGCCAGCAGTTACTCGAACGCCAGGAGATACTACGAGCAGTACTTC. Its translation is CASSYSNARRYYEQYF.

In its sample, this clonotype was seen many times. The J gene is TRBJ2-7, the V gene TRBV7-8; the match to TRBD2 covers 12 bases. The junction had 8 bases not matched to a gene; V was cut back by 1 base and J by 1 base. The CDR3 runs 18 residues. The germline CDR1 and CDR2 sequences are SGHVS and FQNEAQ. The CDR3 loop is CASSLGRLAGEGSYEQYF. CDR3 coding DNA: TGTGCCAGCAGCTTAGGAAGACTAGCGGGGGAAGGGTCCTACGAGCAGTACTTC.

This clonotype was found a few times. This chain uses TRBV9 with TRBJ2-1; maybe TRBD2 (6 bases). V gave up 2 bases and J gave up 2 bases, with 29 bases separating them. CDR1 is SGDLS, CDR2 YYNGEE, per germline. CDR3 size: 21 residues. The DNA for the CDR3 is TGTGCCAGCAGCGTTAGTGGAATCCCGTGGGGTAGCGGCCAGACCTACAATGAGCAGTTCTTC. Translation: CASSVSGIPWGSGQTYNEQFF. Drawing the rest from reference TRBV9 and TRBJ2-1, the complete variable domain is DSGVTQTPKHLITATGQRVTLRCSPRSGDLSVYWYQQSLDQGLQFLIQYYNGEERAKGNILERFSAQQFPDLHSELNLSSLELGDSALYFCASSVSGIPWGSGQTYNEQFFGPGTRLTVL.

This clonotype was picked up many times. The chain uses TRBV2 and TRBJ2-7; D possibly corresponds to TRBD2 (5 bases). The length of the CDR3 is 15 residues. V lost 5 bases and J lost 6, with 20 bases in between. The germline V gene encodes CDR1 SNHLY and CDR2 FYNNEI. The chain's CDR3 is CASSPRSPLTTEQYF. The CDR3 DNA follows: TGTGCCAGCAGTCCCCGTTCTCCCCTGACTACCGAGCAGTACTTC.

The chain combines TRBV19 with TRBJ2-4; TRBD1 might be the D (6 bases). Trimming cost V 1 base and J 8 bases, with 18 bases left between them. CDR1 is LNHDA, CDR2 SQIVND, per germline (reference sequence). This CDR3 is 16 amino acids long. In DNA form, the CDR3 reads TGTGCCAGTAGTATAGTAAGGCGACAGGCCCGGGACATTCAGTACTTC. This gives the protein CASSIVRRQARDIQYF.

This clonotype was recorded many times. The genes are TRBV9 and TRBJ1-2; D is unresolved. Germline CDR1 is SGDLS and CDR2 is YYNGEE. V was shortened by 0 bases and J by 4 bases, with 10 bases between the two germline ends. CDR3 length: 14 amino acids. For the CDR3, the DNA is TGTGCCAGCAGCGTAGTCCCAGACTCCTATGGCTACACCTTC. Translation gives CASSVVPDSYGYTF.

The chain couples TRBV20-1 to TRBJ2-7, with 11 bases matching TRBD2. V was pared by 6 bases and J by 0 bases, with 7 bases of the junction left unmatched. CDR1 is DFQATT and CDR2 is SNEGSKA in the germline V gene (reference sequence). The CDR3 contains 15 residues. CDR3 coding DNA: TGCAGTGCGCCCTCGGGACTAGCGGCCTCCTACGAGCAGTACTTC. It specifies CSAPSGLAASYEQYF.

There are a few counts of this clonotype. The chain carries TRBV28 and TRBJ2-3; D not resolved. With 5 bases removed from V and 1 base from J, the gap between germline ends came to 13 bases. The CDR3 covers 15 residues. Germline values: CDR1 MDHEN, CDR2 SYDVKM. CDR3 bases: TGTGCCAGCAGTCCCCCACTGCGAGGCACAGATACGCAGTATTTT. This translates into CASSPPLRGTDTQYF.

The chain couples TRBV7-9 to TRBJ2-7, with D perhaps given as TRBD1 or TRBD2 (6 bases each). The CDR3 is 14 residues long. Per germline, CDR1 SEHNR and CDR2 FQNEAQ (reference sequence). The ends were cut back, 3 bases at V and 6 bases at J, with 15 bases in the middle. This CDR3 reads CASSFRKQGGEQYF. In DNA form, the CDR3 reads TGTGCCAGCAGCTTTCGGAAACAGGGAGGCGAGCAGTACTTC.

The sample holds one count of this clonotype. CDR3 coding DNA: TGCAGTGCTAGAGATCCCCCTCCGCGTGGGATATCCTACAATGAGCAGTTCTTC. Residues: CSARDPPPRGISYNEQFF. This chain connects TRBV20-1 to TRBJ2-1; unclear D gene. The germline V gene has CDR1 DFQATT and CDR2 SNEGSKA (reference sequence). The CDR3 is 18 amino acids. V shed 0 bases and J shed 1 base, with 19 bases lying between them.

V and J are TRBV30 and TRBJ1-4; a weak D match, TRBD1 (5 bases). CDR3 size: 14 residues. Germline V gives CDR1 GTSNPN, CDR2 SVGIG (reference sequence). V was cut by 0 bases and J by 7 bases, with 12 bases left in between. DNA of the CDR3: TGTGCCTGGAGTGTACCCTTGAGGGGTGAAAAACTGTTTTTT. Its protein product is CAWSVPLRGEKLFF.

Details on this clonotype: A much larger clone sits a single nucleotide away, making a read error possible. This sequence joins TRBV12-3 or TRBV12-4 and TRBJ1-5; 9 bases line up with TRBD1. This CDR3 spans 15 amino acids. With 6 bases clipped from V and 6 bases from J, the junction kept 9 bases outside the gene matches. The CDR3 sequence: CASSPGTGFGQPQHF. CDR3 DNA: TGTGCCAGCAGCCCCGGGACAGGGTTCGGTCAGCCCCAGCATTTT.

The rearrangement uses TRBV4-2 and TRBJ2-1; the D is unclear. Germline V gene sequence: CDR1 LGHNA, CDR2 YNFKEQ. This CDR3 contains 17 residues. Trimming took off 1 base at V and 9 bases at J, with 22 bases between the two ends. The DNA of the CDR3 is TGTGCCAGCAGCCAAGGGGTGGGCCGACCGCTGCGCTGTGAGCAGTTCTTC. Its protein is CASSQGVGRPLRCEQFF.

In this sample, this clonotype turned up many times. The chain joins TRBV5-1 to TRBJ2-1; the D gene is possibly TRBD2 (6 bases). Per the germline V gene, CDR1 is SGHRS and CDR2 is YFSETQ. The CDR3 totals 16 residues. Deletions cut 1 base from V and 5 bases from J, with 16 bases between. CDR3 nucleotides: TGCGCCAGCAGCTTGCCGGGCCCGGGGGTTAACAATGAGCAGTTCTTC. Its protein is CASSLPGPGVNNEQFF.

Of note for this clonotype: One junction end does not reproduce the germline sequence, and a read error may be involved. This chain links TRBV7-3 with TRBJ2-2; TRBD1 matches at 7 bases. The CDR3 is 16 residues long. Germline V gene lookup returns CDR1 SGHTA and CDR2 FQGTGA. The CDR3 is CSSSFRGGAGTGELFF. The CDR3 DNA sequence: TGTTCCAGCAGCTTCAGAGGGGGCGCCGGGACCGGGGAGCTGTTTTTT.